Below are 12 T cell receptor beta chains sequenced from a single sample in a study of technical replicates of blood from several donors. Generated by immunoSEQ multiplex PCR, the TCRdb table keeps only in-frame clones and is missing some. The table includes around 70,000 clones, 95% to 97% detected once. The sample comprised T cells isolated from PBMCs. The receptors shown here come from a human donor in good health.

The CDR3 loop is CASSQPLGRGRRSYNEQFF. CDR3 DNA sequence: TGCGCCAGCAGCCAGCCCCTGGGGAGGGGGAGACGCTCCTACAATGAGCAGTTCTTC. The chain links TRBV4-1 to TRBJ2-1; possibly TRBD2 for D (7 bases). Germline V lookup: CDR1 MGHRA, CDR2 YSYEKL. The CDR3 covers 19 residues. Trimming stripped 3 bases from V and 0 bases from J, with 21 bases between.

The V gene is TRBV13, the J gene TRBJ2-7; 10 bases are a match to TRBD1. The CDR3 contains 16 residues. Germline values: CDR1 PRHDT, CDR2 FYEKMQ (reference sequence). V was clipped by 4 bases and J by 1 base; unmatched bases: 7. The CDR3 reads CASSWGGTGVSYEQYF. CDR3 in DNA: TGTGCCAGCAGCTGGGGAGGGACAGGGGTTTCCTACGAGCAGTACTTC.

The sample holds one count of this clone. The gene calls are TRBV10-2 and TRBJ2-7, with 9 positions matching TRBD1. The junction had 2 bases not matched to a gene; V was cut back by 2 bases and J by 0 bases. The CDR3 length is 15 residues. Germline CDR1 is WSHSY and CDR2 is SAAADI. The CDR3 is CASSEPDRGSYEQYF. The CDR3 DNA reads as TGCGCCAGCAGTGAGCCGGACAGGGGCTCCTACGAGCAGTACTTC.

This clone appeared once. The J gene is TRBJ2-7, the V gene TRBV28; TRBD2 is a possible D gene (7 bases). The V end was cut by 2 bases, the J end by 3 bases, with 14 bases between. This CDR3 region has 15 residues. Germline CDR1 reads MDHEN; CDR2 reads SYDVKM. CDR3 residues: CASSLGGGFHYEQYF. The CDR3 region has the DNA TGTGCCAGCAGTTTAGGCGGGGGCTTCCACTACGAGCAGTACTTC.

The chain uses TRBV28 and TRBJ2-7; 10 bases are shared with TRBD2. V gave up 3 bases and J gave up 1 base; unmatched junction bases: 15. This CDR3 comprises 19 residues. Germline V gene sequence: CDR1 MDHEN, CDR2 SYDVKM. The chain's CDR3 is CASSFRQIAGGGVSYEQYF. In DNA form, the CDR3 reads TGTGCCAGCAGTTTTAGACAGATAGCGGGAGGAGGGGTATCCTACGAGCAGTACTTC. The full variable domain, completed using reference TRBV28 and TRBJ2-7, is DVKVTQSSRYLVKRTGEKVFLECVQDMDHENMFWYRQDPGLGLRLIYFSYDVKMKEKGDIPEGYSVSREKKERFSLILESASTNQTSMYLCASSFRQIAGGGVSYEQYFGPGTRLTVT.

This chain links TRBV5-1 with TRBJ2-1; D gene ambiguous. Germline CDR1 reads SGHRS; CDR2 reads YFSETQ. V was pared by 0 bases and J by 10 bases, with 5 bases between. The CDR3 is 11 residues long. The CDR3 is CASSLAVEQFF. CDR3 DNA: TGCGCCAGCAGCTTGGCCGTGGAGCAGTTCTTC. Full variable domain (missing parts from reference TRBV5-1 and TRBJ2-1): KAGVTQTPRYLIKTRGQQVTLSCSPISGHRSVSWYQQTPGQGLQFLFEYFSETQRNKGNFPGRFSGRQFSNSRSEMNVSTLELGDSALYLCASSLAVEQFFGPGTRLTVL.

The gene calls are TRBV5-1 and TRBJ1-3; tentative D call: TRBD1 (6 bases). The germline V and J ends were trimmed by 3 bases and 4 bases, with 14 bases remaining between them. Looked up from germline, CDR1 is SGHRS and CDR2 is YFSETQ. The CDR3 runs 15 residues. CDR3 residues: CASSWAQGVGNTIYF. DNA of the CDR3: TGCGCCAGCAGCTGGGCACAGGGTGTCGGAAACACCATATATTTT.

The CDR3 DNA is TGTGCCAGCAGCCTCCTGAGCGGGGTCAGCTCCTACGAGCAGTACTTC. It encodes CASSLLSGVSSYEQYF. This sequence joins TRBV9 and TRBJ2-7; 7 bases line up with TRBD2. There are 16 residues in the CDR3. Losses at the gene ends were 4 bases for V and 0 bases for J; bases not matched to a gene: 10. Germline V gene data show CDR1 as SGDLS and CDR2 as YYNGEE.

The chain joins TRBV4-2 to TRBJ1-5; no firm D call. The CDR3 runs 16 residues. V shed 4 bases and J shed 0 bases, with 13 bases lying between them. Germline V gene data show CDR1 as LGHNA and CDR2 as YNFKEQ. The CDR3 loop is CASSPFDGDSNQPQHF. As DNA, the CDR3 is TGTGCCAGCAGCCCTTTCGACGGGGATAGCAATCAGCCCCAGCATTTT.

The chain has TRBV6-4 and TRBJ2-4; 7 nucleotides match TRBD1. Trimming at V came to 7 bases and at J to 0 bases, leaving 9 bases not matched to a gene. CDR1 is MRHNA, CDR2 SNTAGT, per germline. The CDR3 extends over 16 amino acids. The DNA of the CDR3 is TGTGCCAGCAAGGGAGACAGGGTCCTAGCCAAAAACATTCAGTACTTC. Its protein product is CASKGDRVLAKNIQYF.

This sequence joins TRBV5-1 and TRBJ2-7, with D possibly TRBD2 on 6 matching bases. The germline V and J ends were trimmed by 4 bases and 0 bases, with 14 bases remaining between them. This CDR3 spans 15 amino acids. The germline V gene has CDR1 SGHRS and CDR2 YFSETQ. CDR3 loop: CASSRKPGLSYEQYF. CDR3 nucleotides: TGCGCCAGCAGCAGGAAACCGGGACTCTCCTACGAGCAGTACTTC. The variable domain in full, with the rest retrieved from reference TRBV5-1 and TRBJ2-7, is KAGVTQTPRYLIKTRGQQVTLSCSPISGHRSVSWYQQTPGQGLQFLFEYFSETQRNKGNFPGRFSGRQFSNSRSEMNVSTLELGDSALYLCASSRKPGLSYEQYFGPGTRLTVT.

This rearrangement joins TRBV5-1 to TRBJ1-1, with D possibly being TRBD1 (6 bases). The CDR3 loop spans 18 amino acids. The germline V gene encodes CDR1 SGHRS and CDR2 YFSETQ. V lost 0 bases and J lost 3, with 21 bases in between. For the CDR3, the DNA is TGCGCCAGCAGCTTGGGCCCCAGGGGCGGGCTTGGTCACACTGAAGCTTTCTTT. This codes for CASSLGPRGGLGHTEAFF.